This entry features one TCR beta chain sequence. This entry comes from a study of blood T cell repertoires in COVID-19. The CDR3 has 16 residues. In germline, CDR1 is GTSNPN, CDR2 SVGIG (reference sequence). The junction had 7 bases not matched to a gene; V was cut back by 0 bases and J by 7 bases. The protocol was immunoSEQ multiplex PCR, while the TCRdb copy is restricted to in-frame clones and leaves out a portion. The table records 300,000 to 400,000 clones, over 70% of them present only once. V gene TRBV30 combines with J gene TRBJ1-6; 9 nucleotides align to TRBD1. The receptor was derived from a woman aged 45-65 years with COVID-19, enrolled during active disease. The sample comprised peripheral blood. The CDR3 bases are TGTGCCTGGAGTGTTGGACAGGGGAAGTGGAATTCACCCCTCCACTTT. This translates into CAWSVGQGKWNSPLHF.